One and the same sample provided the 26 T cell receptor beta chains below, sequenced in a study of identical twins. Each CDR3 protein gets one entry after TCRdb re-called the 5' RACE reads with MiXCR. The profile shows roughly 1.6 million distinct CDR3 sequences, under 35% of them singletons. Sample: cord blood. All receptors come from a newborn girl in good health.

The chain links TRBV20-1 to TRBJ2-1; 7 bases match TRBD2. The tail of the sequence fits TRBJ2-7 better, so the J call may be wrong. The CDR3 consists of 14 residues. CDR1 is DFQATT and CDR2 is SNEGSKA in the germline V gene (reference sequence). The CDR3, as DNA: TGCAGTGCTAGATCCCTAGCGGTATACAATGAGCAGTACTTC. Encoded protein: CSARSLAVYNEQYF.

This clonotype has just a few counts. The chain uses TRBV29-1 and TRBJ1-2; D uncertain. There are 14 residues in the CDR3. Germline V gene lookup returns CDR1 SQVTM and CDR2 ANQGSEA. V dropped 4 bases and J dropped 1 base, with 13 bases sitting between them. CDR3 bases: TGCAGCGTTGCTTCCGGTATATTTAACTATGGCTACACCTTC. This translates into CSVASGIFNYGYTF.

V and J are TRBV2 and TRBJ2-2, with D possibly matching TRBD1 (5 bases). Germline CDR1 SNHLY, CDR2 FYNNEI. The V gene lost 4 bases and the J gene lost 0 bases, with 9 bases spanning the gap. The CDR3 has 15 residues. The CDR3 sequence is CASSADSPNTGELFF. The DNA for the CDR3 is TGTGCCAGCAGTGCCGACAGTCCGAACACCGGGGAGCTGTTTTTT.

This clonotype was picked up a small number of times. V gene TRBV9 combines with J gene TRBJ1-2; 8 nucleotides align to TRBD1. CDR1 is SGDLS and CDR2 is YYNGEE in the germline V gene. V lost 4 bases, J lost 6 bases, and 8 bases stayed unmatched. This CDR3 contains 14 residues. CDR3 sequence reads: CASSKTDREDGYTF. The DNA for the CDR3 is TGTGCCAGCAGCAAAACGGACAGGGAGGATGGCTACACCTTC.

This clonotype showed up just a few times. The chain employs TRBV12-3 or TRBV12-4 and TRBJ2-5, with D maybe TRBD1 (6 bases). The CDR3 sequence is 15 residues long. Between the trimmed V and J ends, which lost 0 bases and 5 bases, there was a span of 13 bases. The CDR3 coding sequence is TGTGCCAGCAGTTTAGCATCAGGGGTTGGGGAGACCCAGTACTTC. Its translation is CASSLASGVGETQYF.

The CDR3 region has the DNA TGTGCCAGCAGTTTAGAGGGTAGATCGGAGACCCAGTACTTC. Translated, it gives CASSLEGRSETQYF. V gene TRBV12-3 or TRBV12-4 combines with J gene TRBJ2-7; no reliable D call. The J call may be incorrect, as the DNA end agrees better with TRBJ2-5. This CDR3 has 14 residues.

This clonotype was seen a handful of times. The chain carries TRBV9 and TRBJ2-7, with D tentatively TRBD2 (6 bases). This CDR3 is built from 15 residues. V gave up 4 bases and J gave up 2 bases, with 16 bases separating them. The germline V gene has CDR1 SGDLS and CDR2 YYNGEE. CDR3 DNA: TGTGCCAGCAGCCCAACCGGAGGGACCACCTACGAGCAGTACTTC. It encodes CASSPTGGTTYEQYF.

This clonotype was detected a few times. The chain is built from TRBV18 and TRBJ1-2; D call uncertain. Germline loops: CDR1 KGHSH, CDR2 LQKENI. Trimming left V 1 base short and J 3 bases short, with 9 bases between. This CDR3 comprises 14 residues. CDR3 residues: CASSPQRRDYGYTF. As DNA, the CDR3 is TGTGCCAGCTCACCACAGAGGAGGGACTATGGCTACACCTTC.

This clonotype was recorded a few times. The rearrangement joins TRBV28 to TRBJ2-1, with D maybe TRBD2 (6 bases). The CDR3 length is 16 residues. The V gene's germline CDR1 is MDHEN and CDR2 SYDVKM. The germline V and J ends were trimmed by 3 bases and 2 bases, with 14 bases remaining between them. CDR3 protein: CASSFRREAPYNEQFF. As DNA, the CDR3 is TGTGCCAGCAGTTTTAGGAGGGAGGCCCCCTACAATGAGCAGTTCTTC.

This clonotype has at least ten counts. The chain recombines TRBV11-1 with TRBJ1-2, with TRBD1 identical over 10 bases. V was clipped by 6 bases and J by 6 bases; unmatched bases: 7. The germline CDR1 and CDR2 sequences are SGHAT and FQDESV (reference sequence). The CDR3 has 14 residues. The CDR3 nucleotides read TGTGCCAGCAGTCCGGGACAGGGGCGGAATGGCTACACCTTC. Protein: CASSPGQGRNGYTF.

A note on this clonotype: At one end, the junction sequence differs from germline, possibly due to a read error. V usage is TRBV10-3 and J usage is TRBJ2-3; D may be TRBD1 (5 bases). The CDR3 totals 14 residues. Looked up from germline, CDR1 is ENHRY and CDR2 is SYGVKD. The CDR3 sequence: CAISEWGSTDTQSF. The DNA of the CDR3 is TGTGCCATCAGTGAGTGGGGCAGCACAGATACGCAGTCTTTT.

This rearrangement joins TRBV6-6 to TRBJ2-1; TRBD1 matches 7 bases. CDR3 length: 15 residues. V lost 2 bases, J lost 5 bases, and 6 bases stayed unmatched. The germline CDR1 and CDR2 sequences are MNHNY and SVGAGI (reference sequence). CDR3 DNA: TGTGCCAGCAGTTACCTGACAGGGATAAACAATGAGCAGTTCTTC. It specifies CASSYLTGINNEQFF.

The CDR3 region is CASSFGRGVDTEAFF. In DNA form, the CDR3 reads TGTGCCAGCAGTTTCGGCAGGGGAGTGGACACTGAAGCTTTCTTT. The rearrangement links TRBV28 to TRBJ1-1; D is possibly TRBD1 (6 bases). The CDR3 is 15 amino acids. V lost 3 bases and J lost 3, with 14 bases in between. The germline V gene encodes CDR1 MDHEN and CDR2 SYDVKM.

The chain uses TRBV28 and TRBJ2-1; 14 positions match TRBD2. This CDR3 is built from 19 residues. After removal of 6 bases from V and 0 bases from J, the junction contained 10 bases not matched to a gene. Germline V gene data show CDR1 as MDHEN and CDR2 as SYDVKM. CDR3 residues: CASSLRLAGGPLSYNEQFF. CDR3 coding DNA: TGTGCCAGCAGCCTCCGACTAGCGGGAGGGCCCCTCTCCTACAATGAGCAGTTCTTC.

This chain uses TRBV29-1 with TRBJ2-7; D may match TRBD1 or TRBD2 (5 bases each). With the DNA end fitting TRBJ2-5 better, the J assignment may be wrong. Per germline, CDR1 SQVTM and CDR2 ANQGSEA. The CDR3 consists of 12 residues. The CDR3 loop reads CSVEDPGRTQYF. Written as DNA, the CDR3 is TGCAGCGTTGAAGATCCAGGGAGGACCCAGTACTTC.

J is TRBJ2-7 and V is TRBV5-1; D possibly uses TRBD1 or TRBD2 (5 bases each). With 2 bases removed from V and 2 bases from J, the gap between germline ends came to 11 bases. The CDR3 spans 14 residues. Germline V gene data show CDR1 as SGHRS and CDR2 as YFSETQ. The CDR3 nucleotides are TGCGCCAGCAGCTTAGGGGAGTTGGCCTACGAGCAGTACTTC. Translating it yields CASSLGELAYEQYF.

Concerning this clonotype itself: Possible read error: a much larger clone is one base away. The chain couples TRBV29-1 to TRBJ1-5; D gene unclear. This CDR3 comprises 13 residues. The V gene lost 6 bases and the J gene lost 6 bases, with 15 bases spanning the gap. CDR1 is SQVTM and CDR2 is ANQGSEA in the germline V gene. The chain's CDR3 is CSVGIKGSQPQHF. CDR3 bases: TGCAGCGTCGGGATCAAGGGCAGTCAGCCCCAGCATTTT.

The chain links TRBV4-2 to TRBJ2-3; tentative D call: TRBD2 (6 bases). The CDR3 consists of 15 residues. CDR1 and CDR2 (germline): LGHNA, YNFKEQ. Trimming stripped 1 base from V and 3 bases from J, with 11 bases between. The CDR3 coding sequence is TGTGCCAGCAGCCAAGTTCACGGGGGTACAGATACGCAGTATTTT. This gives the protein CASSQVHGGTDTQYF.

This clonotype was detected a few times. The gene calls are TRBV20-1 and TRBJ2-7; 7 bases line up with TRBD2. The CDR3 has 14 amino acids. Per the germline V gene, CDR1 is DFQATT and CDR2 is SNEGSKA (reference sequence). V lost 3 bases and J lost 2; bases outside the gene matches: 7. Here the CDR3 reads CSASPGGLTYEQYF. In nucleotides, the CDR3 is TGCAGTGCTAGTCCCGGGGGGTTAACCTACGAGCAGTACTTC.

V is TRBV28 and J is TRBJ1-1; TRBD1 might be the D (5 bases). Looked up from germline, CDR1 is MDHEN and CDR2 is SYDVKM. Trimming cost V 6 bases and J 1 base, with 15 bases left between them. The CDR3 runs 15 residues. CDR3 residues: CASSSSRDGNTEAFF. The CDR3 bases are TGTGCCAGCAGCTCATCCAGGGACGGGAACACTGAAGCTTTCTTT.

The rearrangement links TRBV18 to TRBJ1-2; no firm D call. The germline V and J ends were trimmed by 2 bases and 0 bases, with 10 bases remaining between them. The CDR3 spans 15 residues. Germline lookup yields CDR1 KGHSH and CDR2 LQKENI. The CDR3 sequence: CASSPSGRANYGYTF. The CDR3, as DNA: TGTGCCAGCTCACCATCAGGCCGGGCTAACTATGGCTACACCTTC.

For this clonotype: One end of the junction is discordant with germline, which a read error may explain. The chain uses TRBV5-5 and TRBJ2-6; 7 bases are a match to TRBD1. The CDR3 sequence is 18 residues long. Germline V gene sequence: CDR1 SGHKS, CDR2 YYEKEE (reference sequence). The CDR3 DNA is TGTGCCAGCAGCTATCGGACAGGTGTCCCTTCTGCGGCCAACGTCCTGACTTTC. Protein sequence: CASSYRTGVPSAANVLTF.

The J gene is TRBJ2-1, the V gene TRBV20-1, with 7 bases matching TRBD2. Germline V CDR1 and CDR2: DFQATT, SNEGSKA (reference sequence). This CDR3 has 13 amino acids. The V gene end was trimmed by 3 bases and the J gene end by 5 bases; junction bases not matched to a gene: 4. The CDR3 DNA reads as TGCAGTGCTAGTCGACTAGCCCACAATGAGCAGTTCTTC. Translation: CSASRLAHNEQFF.

This clonotype was seen once. DNA for the CDR3: TGTGCCAGCAGTTACGACCCCGGGTCACGGCAGTACTTC. Amino acids: CASSYDPGSRQYF. The chain carries TRBV6-2 or TRBV6-3 and TRBJ2-5, with D hard to call. Trimming took off 2 bases at V and 11 bases at J, with 15 bases between the two ends. Germline V gene lookup returns CDR1 MNHEY and CDR2 SVGEGT. The CDR3 length is 13 residues.

CDR3 residues: CASSFRTSGDNEQFF. CDR3 DNA: TGTGCCAGCAGTTTCCGGACTAGCGGGGACAATGAGCAGTTCTTC. This chain links TRBV27 with TRBJ2-1, with 12 bases matching TRBD2. CDR1 is MNHEY and CDR2 is SMNVEV in the germline V gene (reference sequence). V was pared by 3 bases and J by 5 bases, with 2 bases of the junction left unmatched. CDR3 length: 15 amino acids.

This chain links TRBV4-2 with TRBJ1-3; no definite D call. There are 18 residues in the CDR3. Germline-derived CDR1 and CDR2 are LGHNA and YNFKEQ. Trimming stripped 1 base from V and 2 bases from J, with 18 bases between. As DNA, the CDR3 is TGTGCCAGCAGCCAAGTCCGATCACAGTCGCTCACTGGAAACACCATATATTTT. It translates to CASSQVRSQSLTGNTIYF.